This record looks at one T cell receptor beta chain sequence and its context. This record comes from a study of OX40 agonist ivuxolimab in advanced cancers. Overall study context: An agonistic human IgG2 monoclonal antibody against OX40 (CD134) was given. With a range of roughly 20 to 85, age averaged 60 years, and roughly 80% were male. Eligibility admitted prior anti-PD-1, anti-PD-L1 or anti-CTLA-4 therapy; about 42% had some.

Assay used: immunoSEQ multiplex PCR; TCRdb lists only in-frame clones, some missing. This sample has over 45,000 clones, with approximately 93% found just once. The CDR3 consists of 16 residues. Germline loops: CDR1 MNHEY, CDR2 SMNVEV (reference sequence). Trimming removed 3 bases at V and 0 bases at J, with 9 bases between. The genes are TRBV27 and TRBJ2-6; a possible D gene is TRBD2 (5 bases). The receptor's source is an adult with an advanced solid tumor such as melanoma, head and neck, liver or kidney cancer. Sequencing used CD4+ or CD8+ T cells sorted from blood, obtained in a trial of the OX40 agonist ivuxolimab. In nucleotides, the CDR3 is TGTGCCAGCAGTTTTGTAGGACTCTCTGGGGCCAACGTCCTGACTTTC. Residues: CASSFVGLSGANVLTF.